This T cell receptor beta chain appears in the sequencing data of a study of blood T cell repertoires in COVID-19. Germline V CDR1 and CDR2: SEHNR, FQNEAQ (reference sequence). Trimming removed 1 base at V and 8 bases at J, with 14 bases between. This CDR3 region has 14 residues. The participants were between roughly 18 and 89 years old and came from under 25 US areas. Clinical histories supplied by participants themselves formed the basis of cohort assignment. As originally analysed: Amplification from reference gene primers served as the basis for estimated nucleated cell counts. Assay: immunoSEQ multiplex PCR; the TCRdb copy retains only in-frame clones and omits some. Clone size and V and J calls were adopted from that table, with D and trimming inferred from the DNA. The repertoire holds approximately 380,000 clones, with just over 90% as singletons.

The chain combines TRBV7-9 with TRBJ1-2; D remains ambiguous. The source material was PBMCs or T cells enriched from blood (not recorded which). The sequence came from a woman in her forties who had been exposed to COVID-19. The CDR3 reads CASSLDSGRGGYTF. As DNA, the CDR3 is TGTGCCAGCAGCTTAGATTCCGGGAGAGGAGGCTACACCTTC.